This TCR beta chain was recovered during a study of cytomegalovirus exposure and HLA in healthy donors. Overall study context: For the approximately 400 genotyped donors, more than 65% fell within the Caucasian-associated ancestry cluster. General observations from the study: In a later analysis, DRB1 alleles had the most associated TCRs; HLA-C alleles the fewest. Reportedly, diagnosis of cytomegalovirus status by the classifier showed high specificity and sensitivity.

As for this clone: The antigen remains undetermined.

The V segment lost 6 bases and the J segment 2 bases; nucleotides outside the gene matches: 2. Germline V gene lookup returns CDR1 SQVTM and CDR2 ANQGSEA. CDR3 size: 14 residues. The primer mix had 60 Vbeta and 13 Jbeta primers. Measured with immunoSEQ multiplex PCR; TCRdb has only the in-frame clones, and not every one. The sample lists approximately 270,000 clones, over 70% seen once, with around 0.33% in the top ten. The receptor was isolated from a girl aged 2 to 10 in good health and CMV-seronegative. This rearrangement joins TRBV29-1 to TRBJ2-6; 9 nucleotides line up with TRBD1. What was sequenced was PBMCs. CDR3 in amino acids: CSVRQGAGANVLTF. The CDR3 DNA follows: TGCAGCGTGAGACAGGGGGCTGGGGCCAACGTCCTGACTTTC. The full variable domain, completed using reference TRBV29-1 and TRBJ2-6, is SAVISQKPSRDICQRGTSLTIQCQVDSQVTMMFWYRQQPGQSLTLIATANQGSEATYESGFVIDKFPISRPNLTFSTLTVSNMSPEDSSIYLCSVRQGAGANVLTFGAGSRLTVL.